The 21 T cell receptor beta chains in this list originate from one sample, sequenced in a study of cytomegalovirus exposure and HLA in healthy donors. The PCR employed 60 Vbeta primers together with 13 Jbeta primers. Clones were read by immunoSEQ multiplex PCR, and TCRdb kept only the in-frame ones, dropping some. This table holds 120,000 to 150,000 clones. The source material was PBMCs. These receptors came from a woman between 18 and 30 years old in good health and CMV-seronegative.

The V call is TRBV27, the J call TRBJ2-2; D not resolved. Trimming shortened V by 3 bases and J by 3 bases, and 8 bases separated the two germline ends. The CDR3 has 14 residues. Germline V gene data show CDR1 as MNHEY and CDR2 as SMNVEV (reference sequence). This CDR3 is CASSFRVYTGELFF. The CDR3 DNA sequence: TGTGCCAGCAGTTTTCGCGTGTACACCGGGGAGCTGTTTTTT.

The rearrangement links TRBV30 to TRBJ2-3, with D possibly TRBD1 on 5 matching bases. Germline V gene data show CDR1 as GTSNPN and CDR2 as SVGIG (reference sequence). The CDR3 runs to 12 residues. The germline V and J ends were trimmed by 5 bases and 6 bases, with 12 bases remaining between them. The CDR3 loop is CAWVGKGDTQYF. The CDR3 DNA sequence: TGTGCCTGGGTAGGGAAGGGGGATACGCAGTATTTT.

To note about this clone: An end of the junction does not agree with germline; a read error may underlie this. This sequence joins TRBV15 and TRBJ2-1; 8 bases fit TRBD2. The germline V gene encodes CDR1 LNHNV and CDR2 YYDKDF (reference sequence). The CDR3 runs to 17 residues. The CDR3 DNA reads as TGTGCCACCAGCCGAGAATCGGCCGGACTAGCTTTCAATGAGCAGTTCTTC. Its translation is CATSRESAGLAFNEQFF.

The gene calls are TRBV6-5 and TRBJ2-7; 8 positions agree with TRBD2. Trimming cost V 0 bases and J 2 bases; bases outside gene matches: 3. CDR3 length equals 15 residues. In germline, CDR1 is MNHEY, CDR2 SVGAGI. CDR3: CASSYSGGAAYEQYF. In nucleotides, the CDR3 is TGTGCCAGCAGTTACTCCGGGGGGGCGGCCTACGAGCAGTACTTC.

The chain combines TRBV7-3 with TRBJ2-3, with 8 bases fitting TRBD1. The germline gives CDR1 SGHTA, CDR2 FQGTGA. This CDR3 region has 15 residues. Germline trimming cut 5 bases from V and 2 bases from J; bases unmatched to any gene: 6. The CDR3 DNA reads as TGTGCCAGCAGCGCAGGGGGCGGGGTCACAGATACGCAGTATTTT. This codes for CASSAGGGVTDTQYF.

This sequence joins TRBV7-2 and TRBJ2-3; 9 positions agree with TRBD2. Germline CDR1 is SGHTA and CDR2 is FQGNSA. With V trimmed by 5 bases and J by 2 bases, 5 bases remained unmatched. The CDR3 totals 15 residues. The CDR3, as DNA: TGTGCCAGCAGCCAGGGACTAGCTCTCACAGATACGCAGTATTTT. It is translated as CASSQGLALTDTQYF.

The V and J genes are TRBV4-3 and TRBJ2-3, with 7 bases lining up with TRBD1. Germline CDR1 reads LGHNA; CDR2 reads YSLEER. With 4 bases clipped from V and 3 bases from J, the junction kept 7 bases outside the gene matches. The CDR3 covers 15 residues. The CDR3 reads CASSRQDRRTDTQYF. The CDR3 DNA sequence: TGCGCCAGCAGCCGCCAGGACAGGAGGACAGATACGCAGTATTTT.

V usage is TRBV30 and J usage is TRBJ2-1; the D is unclear. Germline V gives CDR1 GTSNPN, CDR2 SVGIG (reference sequence). Trimming took off 5 bases at V and 4 bases at J, with 6 bases between the two ends. The CDR3 consists of 11 residues. CDR3 sequence: CAWYSYNEQFF. For the CDR3, the DNA is TGTGCCTGGTACTCGTACAATGAGCAGTTCTTC.

The gene calls are TRBV7-5 and TRBJ1-4. TRBV7-5 is a pseudogene. The CDR3 totals 15 residues. Written as DNA, the CDR3 is TGTGTCAGAAGCTTAGCAGCTACAACTAATGAAAAACTGTTTTTT. Encoded protein: CVRSLAATTNEKLFF.

J is TRBJ2-7 and V is TRBV7-2; D may be TRBD2 (5 bases). Deletions cut 5 bases from V and 4 bases from J, with 21 bases between. CDR1 and CDR2 from the germline V gene are SGHTA and FQGNSA. The CDR3 covers 16 residues. The CDR3 DNA sequence: TGTGCCAGCAGCGATGACGGGTCCCGCGGGCTGTACGAGCAGTACTTC. It encodes CASSDDGSRGLYEQYF.

The chain is built from TRBV28 and TRBJ2-7; 10 nucleotides agree with TRBD1. From germline, CDR1 is MDHEN and CDR2 SYDVKM. The CDR3 spans 15 residues. The V segment lost 2 bases and the J segment 2 bases; nucleotides outside the gene matches: 3. The CDR3 coding sequence is TGTGCCAGCAGTTTACTCGGGACAGGGGCCTACGAGCAGTACTTC. The encoded protein is CASSLLGTGAYEQYF. Full variable domain (rest looked up from reference TRBV28 and TRBJ2-7): DVKVTQSSRYLVKRTGEKVFLECVQDMDHENMFWYRQDPGLGLRLIYFSYDVKMKEKGDIPEGYSVSREKKERFSLILESASTNQTSMYLCASSLLGTGAYEQYFGPGTRLTVT.

CDR3: CAIKASVNDEQYF. CDR3 coding DNA: TGTGCCATCAAGGCTAGCGTTAACGACGAGCAGTACTTC. V gene TRBV10-3 combines with J gene TRBJ2-7, with D perhaps TRBD2 (6 bases). CDR3 length: 13 residues. V was clipped by 7 bases and J by 5 bases, with 15 bases between them. Germline-derived CDR1 and CDR2 are ENHRY and SYGVKD.

V is TRBV11-3 and J is TRBJ2-5; 7 positions agree with TRBD1. Trimming took 7 bases from V and 2 from J; bases not matched to a gene: 4. CDR3 length equals 13 residues. CDR1 is SGHNT, CDR2 YENEEA, per germline. In DNA, the CDR3 is TGTGCCAGCAAGGGGGCGACTCAAGAGACCCAGTACTTC. Its protein product is CASKGATQETQYF.

This rearrangement joins TRBV4-3 to TRBJ2-1, with 8 bases fitting TRBD2. This CDR3 region has 16 residues. The junction had 13 bases not matched to a gene; V was cut back by 2 bases and J by 10 bases. Per germline, CDR1 LGHNA and CDR2 YSLEER. DNA of the CDR3: TGCGCCAGCAGCCAATATAGCGGGACGGGCGGGTGGGAGCAGTTCTTC. This codes for CASSQYSGTGGWEQFF.

CDR3 nucleotides: TGTGCCAGCAGCTTGGGGCAGGGGGCTGGAAAACTGTTTTTT. Translated: CASSLGQGAGKLFF. V usage is TRBV5-6 and J usage is TRBJ1-4, with 8 bases aligning to TRBD1. Germline V gene sequence: CDR1 SGHDT, CDR2 YYEEEE. The CDR3 is made up of 14 amino acids. V was clipped by 0 bases and J by 10 bases; unmatched bases: 5.

This chain connects TRBV19 to TRBJ2-1; D ambiguous. The CDR3 spans 12 residues. Germline CDR1 reads LNHDA; CDR2 reads SQIVND (reference sequence). V was trimmed by 5 bases and J by 3 bases, leaving 5 bases between them. The CDR3 DNA reads as TGTGCCAGTAGTCCAAACTACAATGAGCAGTTCTTC. It translates to CASSPNYNEQFF. The full variable domain, in which reference TRBV19 and TRBJ2-1 provide the parts outside the CDR3, is DGGITQSPKYLFRKEGQNVTLSCEQNLNHDAMYWYRQDPGQGLRLIYYSQIVNDFQKGDIAEGYSVSREKKESFPLTVTSAQKNPTAFYLCASSPNYNEQFFGPGTRLTVL.

V usage is TRBV5-1 and J usage is TRBJ2-3; 7 bases align to TRBD2. Trimming at V came to 0 bases and at J to 3 bases, leaving 7 bases not matched to a gene. Germline values: CDR1 SGHRS, CDR2 YFSETQ. This CDR3 has 16 residues. The CDR3, as DNA: TGCGCCAGCAGCTTGGTGGGCGGGAGTGGTACAGATACGCAGTATTTT. Protein sequence: CASSLVGGSGTDTQYF.

To note about this clone: A read error may produce the germline difference seen at one junction end. This chain links TRBV4-3 with TRBJ1-2, with 9 nucleotides matching TRBD1. This CDR3 has 16 amino acids. Per the germline V gene, CDR1 is LGHNA and CDR2 is YSLEER. CDR3 in DNA: TGCGCCAGCAGTCAAGAATGGGACAGGGAAAGTCGGGGCTACACCTTC. It codes for CASSQEWDRESRGYTF.

This chain uses TRBV11-2 with TRBJ2-2; D uncertain. Germline CDR1 and CDR2: SGHAT and FQNNGV. V was pared by 7 bases and J by 0 bases, with 3 bases between. CDR3 length: 12 amino acids. In DNA, the CDR3 is TGTGCCAGCATCACGAACACCGGGGAGCTGTTTTTT. It specifies CASITNTGELFF.

J is TRBJ2-3 and V is TRBV28, with a tentative D call TRBD2 (6 bases). CDR1 and CDR2 (germline): MDHEN, SYDVKM. CDR3 size: 16 residues. Trimming removed 8 bases from V and 5 bases from J, with 23 bases in between. The CDR3: CASHSLTGTPGDTQYF. CDR3 coding DNA: TGTGCCAGCCACTCCCTTACGGGGACTCCGGGAGATACGCAGTATTTT.

The chain recombines TRBV4-1 with TRBJ1-5, with D perhaps matching TRBD1 (6 bases). V was clipped by 1 base and J by 10 bases, with 17 bases between them. Germline-derived CDR1 and CDR2 are MGHRA and YSYEKL. This CDR3 spans 15 amino acids. The CDR3 DNA follows: TGCGCCAGCAGCCAAGCCGAGGACAGTGACCGACCCCAGCATTTT. Translation gives CASSQAEDSDRPQHF.